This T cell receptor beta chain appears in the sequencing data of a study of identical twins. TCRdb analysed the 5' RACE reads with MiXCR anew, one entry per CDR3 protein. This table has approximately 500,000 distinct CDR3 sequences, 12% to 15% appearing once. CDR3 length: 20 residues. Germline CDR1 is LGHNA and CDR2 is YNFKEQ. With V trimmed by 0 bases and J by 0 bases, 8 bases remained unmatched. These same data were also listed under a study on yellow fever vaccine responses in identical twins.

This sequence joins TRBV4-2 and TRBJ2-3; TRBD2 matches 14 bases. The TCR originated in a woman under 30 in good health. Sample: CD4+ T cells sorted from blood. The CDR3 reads CASSQDLPGLAGESTDTQYF. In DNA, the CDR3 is TGTGCCAGCAGCCAAGACCTGCCGGGACTAGCGGGAGAAAGCACAGATACGCAGTATTTT.